This is a list of T cell receptor beta chains from one sample in a study of blood T cell repertoires in COVID-19. Method: immunoSEQ multiplex PCR; TCRdb's copy keeps in-frame clones and lacks some. This table holds 200,000 or so clones, just under 85% found once. The sequenced sample was peripheral blood. The origin of the receptors is a human donor with acute or convalescent COVID-19. The donor label of this sample is uncertain. CDR3s leave out the opening cysteine and the closing phenylalanine or tryptophan.

cdr3_aa: SVSYYRGGEQY
j_call: TRBJ2-7
v_call: TRBV29-1

cdr3_aa: ASSLEAGSPQH
j_call: TRBJ1-5
v_call: TRBV7-2

cdr3_aa: ASSSGSYNEQF
j_call: TRBJ2-1
v_call: TRBV6-4

cdr3_aa: ASSLDGLFNYGYT
j_call: TRBJ1-2
v_call: TRBV18

cdr3_aa: ASRGTSGSSYEQY
j_call: TRBJ2-7
v_call: TRBV6-5

cdr3_aa: ASSFSGRAKNEQF
j_call: TRBJ2-1
v_call: TRBV7-2

cdr3_aa: ASSAAGTETEKLF
j_call: TRBJ1-4
v_call: TRBV25-1

cdr3_aa: ASSPPGGVGLYEQY
j_call: TRBJ2-7
v_call: TRBV3-1/TRBV3-2

cdr3_aa: ASSSQGAENQPQH
j_call: TRBJ1-5
v_call: TRBV5-4

cdr3_aa: SASFRSRAGGTGELF
j_call: TRBJ2-2
v_call: TRBV20-1

cdr3_aa: ASRRVAGGSSYNEQF
j_call: TRBJ2-1
v_call: TRBV13

cdr3_aa: ASSPTGFTEAF
j_call: TRBJ1-1
v_call: TRBV12-3/TRBV12-4

cdr3_aa: ASSIGGQLIDTQY
j_call: TRBJ2-3
v_call: TRBV19

cdr3_aa: ASSQGRETQY
j_call: TRBJ2-5
v_call: TRBV7-2

cdr3_aa: ASSVTGTGGLSEQF
j_call: TRBJ2-1
v_call: TRBV2

cdr3_aa: ASSQNRDSRETQY
j_call: TRBJ2-5
v_call: TRBV7-3

cdr3_aa: ASSIGGTRNEQY
j_call: TRBJ2-7
v_call: TRBV19

cdr3_aa: AWDRQYTDTQY
j_call: TRBJ2-3
v_call: TRBV30